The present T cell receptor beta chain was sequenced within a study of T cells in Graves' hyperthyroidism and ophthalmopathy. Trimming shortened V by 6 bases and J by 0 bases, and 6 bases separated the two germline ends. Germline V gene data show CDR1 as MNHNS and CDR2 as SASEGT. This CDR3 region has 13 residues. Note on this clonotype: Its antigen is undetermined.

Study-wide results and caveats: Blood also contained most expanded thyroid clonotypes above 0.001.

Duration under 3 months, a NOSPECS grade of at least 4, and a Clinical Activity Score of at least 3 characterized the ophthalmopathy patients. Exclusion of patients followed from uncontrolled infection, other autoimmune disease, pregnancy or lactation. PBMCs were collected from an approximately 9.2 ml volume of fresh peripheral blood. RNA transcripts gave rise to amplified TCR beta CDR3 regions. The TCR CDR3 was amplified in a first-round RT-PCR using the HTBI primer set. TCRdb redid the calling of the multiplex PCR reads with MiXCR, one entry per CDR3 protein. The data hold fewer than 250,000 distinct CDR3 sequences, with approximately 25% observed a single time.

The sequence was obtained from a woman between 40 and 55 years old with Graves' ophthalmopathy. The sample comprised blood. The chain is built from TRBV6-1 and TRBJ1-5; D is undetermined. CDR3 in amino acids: CASRAFSNQPQHF. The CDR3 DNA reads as TGTGCCAGCAGAGCTTTTAGCAATCAGCCCCAGCATTTT.